These T cell receptor beta chains were read from a single sample in a study of molecular identifiers for immune sequencing clone quantification. TCRdb independently ran MiXCR on the PCR reads; one entry per CDR3 protein. The data hold 80,000 to 95,000 distinct CDR3 sequences, with around 20% observed a single time. The source material was naive CD8+ T cells from blood, with Jurkat cell RNA spiked in. Receptors were obtained from a human donor in good health. Some libraries in this study had Jurkat cell RNA spiked in. Each CDR3 is given with its conserved first and last residue. A D gene is named only where the DNA matches it firmly.

TRBD1,TRBV10-2,CASSELGQGANEQFF
TRBD2,TRBV9,CASSPSGLSLSTDTQYF
-,TRBV6-1,CASSEVSPRFTDTQYF
-,TRBV11-2,CASGRTVDDGYTF
-,TRBV2,CASSDWGEVDYGYTF
-,TRBV4-1,CASSQFKGYEQYF
TRBD2,TRBV28,CASSPNGGGFYNEQFF
-,TRBV4-3,CASSQAVGASNTEAFF
TRBD2,TRBV7-3,CASSLALAGYNEQFF
TRBD1,TRBV7-9,CASSSVPGQSTNEKLFF
TRBD2,TRBV27,CASSLLGLAEDQNTGELFF
-,TRBV5-6,CASLGVQETQYF
-,TRBV27,CASRSTSSGANVLTF
TRBD2,TRBV4-3,CASSRVFSGGDTDTQYF
-,TRBV29-1,CSVVGRGEQYF
-,TRBV19,CATQKPTGTIAEAFF
TRBD2,TRBV15,CATSRVASGRWSTDTQYF
TRBD2,TRBV11-1,CASKRQRDPISTDTQYF
-,TRBV7-2,CASSSLLAFPAYEQYF
TRBD1,TRBV20-1,CSARDRRQGNEQYF
TRBD1,TRBV20-1,CSARSTGEFEQYF
TRBD2,TRBV5-6,CASSFLADTDTQYF
TRBD1,TRBV6-2/TRBV6-3,CASSPLTGPREQYF
-,TRBV7-9,CASSPDSGKNIQYF
-,TRBV5-5,CASSFYSSPNQPQHF
TRBD2,TRBV3-1,CASSRGLAGANTGELFF
-,TRBV6-2/TRBV6-3,CASSYFSAAIPSNQPQHF
-,TRBV29-1,CSGATGGEAFF
TRBD2,TRBV28,CASLPGLAGGETQYF
-,TRBV3-1,CASTPRGAGGTEAFF
-,TRBV11-2,CASSLVAQATGELFF
TRBD1,TRBV12-3/TRBV12-4,CASSPWDREETQYF
-,TRBV20-1,CSARDREDYGYTF
-,TRBV12-3/TRBV12-4,CASSLTTNTGELFF
-,TRBV7-3,CASSSSGVYTDTQYF
-,TRBV7-9,CASSLAEDYEQYF
-,TRBV30,CAWSVKGSSYEQYF
-,TRBV7-2,CANSLRTFSSYNEQLF
-,TRBV27,CASSRTAGVADTQYF
TRBD1,TRBV7-9,CASSPRTLGTGLFYEQYF
TRBD1,TRBV7-9,CASSFRQGGGEQYF
-,TRBV3-1,CASSQDLGASTEAFF
-,TRBV28,CASSRLGAGGYF
-,TRBV6-5,CASSSGTPRPNEKLFF
-,TRBV6-2/TRBV6-3,CASRIGGGMNEQFF
-,TRBV18,CASSPTNRVTDTQYF
TRBD2,TRBV6-6,CASSYPGTSSDTQYF
TRBD1,TRBV2,CASRGTGDPEQFF
TRBD1,TRBV7-6,CASSSTRSGFGQGTDTQYF
-,TRBV20-1,CSARYGGFEQYF
TRBD1,TRBV10-3,CAISLDRGNEQYF
TRBD2,TRBV14,CATSTSVYEQYF
TRBD1,TRBV7-9,CASSPKPGQGPVDTQYF
TRBD1,TRBV5-5,CASSLGTGGFATNEKLFF
TRBD2,TRBV5-1,CASSAYSGSTYEQYF
TRBD1,TRBV5-6,CASSFGQGGRERYF
-,TRBV4-1,CASSEGQWDQPQHF
-,TRBV28,CASSLNPGIGTEAFF